One and the same sample provided the 5 T cell receptor beta chains below, sequenced in a study of cytomegalovirus exposure and HLA in healthy donors. PCR amplification relied on 60 Vbeta primers (plus 13 Jbeta primers). Generated by immunoSEQ multiplex PCR, the TCRdb table keeps only in-frame clones and is missing some. The repertoire consists of 150,000 to 180,000 clones, with over 75% occurring once and the leading ten covering roughly 5.3%. What was sequenced was PBMCs. The receptors come from a woman in her forties in good health and CMV-seropositive.

The genes are TRBV29-1 and TRBJ2-7, with 16 bases lining up with TRBD2. V lost 7 bases to trimming and J lost 4 bases; unmatched junction nucleotides: 13. The germline V gene encodes CDR1 SQVTM and CDR2 ANQGSEA. The CDR3 is 17 amino acids. The CDR3 is CSAMTGTSGRAKYEQYF. The CDR3 bases are TGCAGCGCCATGACTGGGACTAGCGGGAGGGCCAAGTACGAGCAGTACTTC.

V is TRBV4-2 and J is TRBJ1-1; D is uncertain. The CDR3 sequence is 13 residues long. The germline V and J ends were trimmed by 0 bases and 3 bases, with 5 bases remaining between them. The germline CDR1 and CDR2 sequences are LGHNA and YNFKEQ. CDR3 bases: TGTGCCAGCAGCCAAGAGGAGGACACTGAAGCTTTCTTT. This translates into CASSQEEDTEAFF.

As regards this clone: A junction end diverges from the germline sequence, so it may reflect a read error. V and J are TRBV5-4 and TRBJ1-1, with TRBD1 matching 12 bases. The CDR3 is 16 amino acids. Germline assignment: CDR1 SGHNT and CDR2 YYREEE (reference sequence). The CDR3 spells CASSLGDRGPSTEAFF. CDR3 DNA: TGTGCCAGCAGTTTGGGGGACAGGGGGCCAAGCACTGAAGCTTTCTTT. The full variable domain, with the rest looked up from reference TRBV5-4 and TRBJ1-1, is ETGVTQSPTHLIKTRGQQVTLRCSSQSGHNTVSWYQQALGQGPQFIFQYYREEENGRGNFPPRFSGLQFPNYSSELNVNALELDDSALYLCASSLGDRGPSTEAFFGQGTRLTVV.

The chain has TRBV7-2 and TRBJ2-1, with TRBD2 identical over 10 bases. With 5 bases clipped from V and 12 bases from J, the junction kept 7 bases outside the gene matches. Germline V gene lookup returns CDR1 SGHTA and CDR2 FQGNSA. This CDR3 contains 13 residues. The CDR3 DNA reads TGTGCCAGCAGCCCCTTTATAGCGGGAGGGCAGTTCTTC. It codes for CASSPFIAGGQFF.

The chain employs TRBV5-1 and TRBJ2-1; D not resolved. The CDR3 loop spans 12 amino acids. V lost 0 bases and J lost 9, with 7 bases in between. Per the germline V gene, CDR1 is SGHRS and CDR2 is YFSETQ. For the CDR3, the DNA is TGCGCCAGCAGCTTGGACGCGGTTGAGCAGTTCTTC. Protein product: CASSLDAVEQFF.